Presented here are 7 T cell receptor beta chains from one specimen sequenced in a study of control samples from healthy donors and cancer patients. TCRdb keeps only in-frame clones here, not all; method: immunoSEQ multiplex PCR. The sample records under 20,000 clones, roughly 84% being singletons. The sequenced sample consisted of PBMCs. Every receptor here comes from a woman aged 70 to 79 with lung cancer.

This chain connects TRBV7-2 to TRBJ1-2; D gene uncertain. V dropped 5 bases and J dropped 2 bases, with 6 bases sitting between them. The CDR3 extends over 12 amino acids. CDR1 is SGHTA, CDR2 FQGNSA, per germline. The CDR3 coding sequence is TGTGCCAGCAGCGTACAAAACTATGGCTACACCTTC. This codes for CASSVQNYGYTF. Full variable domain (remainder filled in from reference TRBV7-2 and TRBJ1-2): GAGVSQSPSNKVTEKGKDVELRCDPISGHTALYWYRQSLGQGLEFLIYFQGNSAPDKSGLPSDRFSAERTGGSVSTLTIQRTQQEDSAVYLCASSVQNYGYTFGSGTRLTVV.

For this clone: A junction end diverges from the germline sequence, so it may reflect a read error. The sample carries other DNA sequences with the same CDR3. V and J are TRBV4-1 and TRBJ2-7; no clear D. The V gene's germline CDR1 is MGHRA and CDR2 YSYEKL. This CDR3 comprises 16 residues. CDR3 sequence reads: CASSQDGYVAYDEQYF. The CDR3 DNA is TGCGCCAGTAGCCAAGATGGGTACGTAGCCTACGATGAGCAGTACTTC.

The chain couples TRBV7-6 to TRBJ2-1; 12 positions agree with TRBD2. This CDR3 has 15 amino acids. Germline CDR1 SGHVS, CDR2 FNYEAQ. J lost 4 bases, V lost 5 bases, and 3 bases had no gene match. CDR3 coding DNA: TGTGCCAGCAGCCCTAGCGGGAGGGTTTACAATGAGCAGTTCTTC. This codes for CASSPSGRVYNEQFF.

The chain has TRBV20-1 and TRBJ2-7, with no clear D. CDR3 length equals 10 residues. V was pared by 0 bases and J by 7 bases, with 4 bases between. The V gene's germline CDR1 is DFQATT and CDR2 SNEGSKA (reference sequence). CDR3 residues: CSARDPEQYF. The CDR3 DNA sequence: TGCAGTGCTAGAGATCCTGAGCAGTACTTC.

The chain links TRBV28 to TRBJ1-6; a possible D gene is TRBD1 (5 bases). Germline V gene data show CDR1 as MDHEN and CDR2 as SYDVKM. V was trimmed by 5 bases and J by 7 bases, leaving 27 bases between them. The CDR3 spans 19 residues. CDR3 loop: CASSIPAGFGVGRNSPLHF. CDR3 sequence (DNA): TGTGCCAGCAGTATACCCGCCGGGTTCGGGGTGGGACGCAATTCACCCCTCCACTTT.

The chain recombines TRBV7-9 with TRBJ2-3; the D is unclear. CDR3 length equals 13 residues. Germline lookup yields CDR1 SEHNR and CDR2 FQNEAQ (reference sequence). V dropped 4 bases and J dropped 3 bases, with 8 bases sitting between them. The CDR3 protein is CASSSLGTDTQYF. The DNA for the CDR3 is TGTGCCAGCAGCTCCCTAGGAACAGATACGCAGTATTTT.

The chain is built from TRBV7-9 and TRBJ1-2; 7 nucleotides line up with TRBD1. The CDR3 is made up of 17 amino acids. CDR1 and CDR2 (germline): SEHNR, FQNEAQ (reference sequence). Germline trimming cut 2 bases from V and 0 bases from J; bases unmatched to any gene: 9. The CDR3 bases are TGTGCCAGCAGCTTATACACAGGGGCGAACCCTAACTATGGCTACACCTTC. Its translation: CASSLYTGANPNYGYTF.